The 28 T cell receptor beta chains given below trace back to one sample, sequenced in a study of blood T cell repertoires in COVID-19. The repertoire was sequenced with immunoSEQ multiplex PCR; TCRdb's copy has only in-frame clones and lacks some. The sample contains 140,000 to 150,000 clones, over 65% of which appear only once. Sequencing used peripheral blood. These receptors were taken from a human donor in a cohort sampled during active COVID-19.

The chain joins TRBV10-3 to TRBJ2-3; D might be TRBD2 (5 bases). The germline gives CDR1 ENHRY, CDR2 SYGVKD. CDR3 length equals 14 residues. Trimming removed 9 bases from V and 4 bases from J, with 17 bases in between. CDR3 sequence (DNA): TGTGCCATTCAACCAGGACTGGACGCAGATACGCAGTATTTT. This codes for CAIQPGLDADTQYF.

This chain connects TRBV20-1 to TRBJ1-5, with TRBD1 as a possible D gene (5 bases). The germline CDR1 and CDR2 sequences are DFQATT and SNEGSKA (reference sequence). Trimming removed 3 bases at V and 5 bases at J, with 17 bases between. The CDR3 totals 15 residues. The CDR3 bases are TGCAGTGCTAGTCCTGGGGGGGGTGACTATCAGCCCCAGCATTTT. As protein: CSASPGGGDYQPQHF.

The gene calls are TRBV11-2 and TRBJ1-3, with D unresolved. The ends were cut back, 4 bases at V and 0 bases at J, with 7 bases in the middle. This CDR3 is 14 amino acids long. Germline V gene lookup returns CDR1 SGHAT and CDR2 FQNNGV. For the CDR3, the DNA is TGTGCCAGCAGCTGGGCGGGCTCTGGAAACACCATATATTTT. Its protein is CASSWAGSGNTIYF.

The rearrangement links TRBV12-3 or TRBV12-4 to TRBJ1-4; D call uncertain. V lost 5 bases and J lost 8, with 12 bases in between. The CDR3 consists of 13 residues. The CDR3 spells CASSPRTGEKLFF. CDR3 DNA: TGTGCCAGCAGTCCCCGGACGGGGGAAAAACTGTTTTTT.

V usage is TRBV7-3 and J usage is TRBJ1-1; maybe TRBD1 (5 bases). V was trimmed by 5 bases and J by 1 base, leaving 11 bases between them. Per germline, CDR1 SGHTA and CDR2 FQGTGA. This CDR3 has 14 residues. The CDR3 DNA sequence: TGTGCCAGCAGCCAGATGGGGGGGAACACTGAAGCTTTCTTT. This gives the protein CASSQMGGNTEAFF.

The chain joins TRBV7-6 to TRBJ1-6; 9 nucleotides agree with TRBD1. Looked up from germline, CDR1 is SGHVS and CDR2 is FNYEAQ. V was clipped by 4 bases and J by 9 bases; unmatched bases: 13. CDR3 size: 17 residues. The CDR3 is CASSYSGGQGIISPLHF. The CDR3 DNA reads TGTGCCAGCAGCTACTCCGGCGGACAGGGGATAATTTCACCCCTCCACTTT. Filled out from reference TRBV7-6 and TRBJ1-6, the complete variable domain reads GAGVSQSPRYKVTKRGQDVALRCDPISGHVSLYWYRQALGQGPEFLTYFNYEAQQDKSGLPNDRFSAERPEGSISTLTIQRTEQRDSAMYRCASSYSGGQGIISPLHFGNGTRLTVT.

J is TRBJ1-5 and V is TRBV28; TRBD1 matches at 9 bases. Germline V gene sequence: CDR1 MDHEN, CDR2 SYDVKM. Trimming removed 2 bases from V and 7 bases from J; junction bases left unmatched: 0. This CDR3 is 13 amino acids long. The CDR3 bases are TGTGCCAGCAGTTTAACAGGGGGCCAGCCCCAGCATTTT. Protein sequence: CASSLTGGQPQHF. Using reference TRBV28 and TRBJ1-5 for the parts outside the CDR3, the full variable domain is DVKVTQSSRYLVKRTGEKVFLECVQDMDHENMFWYRQDPGLGLRLIYFSYDVKMKEKGDIPEGYSVSREKKERFSLILESASTNQTSMYLCASSLTGGQPQHFGDGTRLSIL.

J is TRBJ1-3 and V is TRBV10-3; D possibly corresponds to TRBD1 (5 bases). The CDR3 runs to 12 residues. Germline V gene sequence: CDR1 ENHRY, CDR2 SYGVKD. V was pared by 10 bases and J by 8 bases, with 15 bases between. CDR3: CARSDSMDTIYF. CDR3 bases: TGTGCCAGAAGTGACAGTATGGACACCATATATTTT.

The CDR3 sequence is CASSLEGAGRDPYNEQFF. The CDR3 DNA sequence: TGCGCCAGCAGCTTGGAGGGAGCGGGGAGGGACCCCTACAATGAGCAGTTCTTC. The genes are TRBV5-1 and TRBJ2-1; TRBD2 aligns across 7 bases. The CDR3 length is 18 residues. In germline, CDR1 is SGHRS, CDR2 YFSETQ. Trimming cost V 0 bases and J 2 bases; bases outside gene matches: 11. Full variable domain (outside the CDR3, taken from reference TRBV5-1 and TRBJ2-1): KAGVTQTPRYLIKTRGQQVTLSCSPISGHRSVSWYQQTPGQGLQFLFEYFSETQRNKGNFPGRFSGRQFSNSRSEMNVSTLELGDSALYLCASSLEGAGRDPYNEQFFGPGTRLTVL.

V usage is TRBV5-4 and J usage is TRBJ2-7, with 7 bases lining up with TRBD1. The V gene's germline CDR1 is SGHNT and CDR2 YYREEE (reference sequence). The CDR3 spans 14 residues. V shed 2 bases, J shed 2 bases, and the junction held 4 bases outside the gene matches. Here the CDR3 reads CASSFNRGAYEQYF. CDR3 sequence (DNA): TGTGCCAGCAGCTTTAACAGGGGAGCCTACGAGCAGTACTTC. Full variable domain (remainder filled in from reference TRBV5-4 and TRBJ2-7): ETGVTQSPTHLIKTRGQQVTLRCSSQSGHNTVSWYQQALGQGPQFIFQYYREEENGRGNFPPRFSGLQFPNYSSELNVNALELDDSALYLCASSFNRGAYEQYFGPGTRLTVT.

Written as DNA, the CDR3 is TGTGCCAGCAGTGGCGTGCGGGGGGGGTCCTACAATGAGCAGTTCTTC. Translating it yields CASSGVRGGSYNEQFF. This sequence joins TRBV2 and TRBJ2-1, with 9 bases aligning to TRBD2. CDR1 and CDR2 (germline): SNHLY, FYNNEI. Losses at the gene ends were 4 bases for V and 1 base for J; bases not matched to a gene: 5. The CDR3 runs 16 residues.

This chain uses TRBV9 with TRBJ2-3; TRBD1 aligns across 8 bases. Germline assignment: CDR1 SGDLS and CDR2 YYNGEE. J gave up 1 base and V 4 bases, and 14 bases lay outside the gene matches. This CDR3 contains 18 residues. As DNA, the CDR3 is TGTGCCAGCAGCTCTCGGACAGGGAGTGAGGTAGGCACAGATACGCAGTATTTT. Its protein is CASSSRTGSEVGTDTQYF.

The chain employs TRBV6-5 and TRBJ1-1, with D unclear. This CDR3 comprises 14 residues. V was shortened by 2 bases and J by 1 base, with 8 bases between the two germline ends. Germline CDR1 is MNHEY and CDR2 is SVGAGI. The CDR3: CASSYDRGNTEAFF. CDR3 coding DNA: TGTGCCAGCAGTTACGATCGGGGGAACACTGAAGCTTTCTTT.

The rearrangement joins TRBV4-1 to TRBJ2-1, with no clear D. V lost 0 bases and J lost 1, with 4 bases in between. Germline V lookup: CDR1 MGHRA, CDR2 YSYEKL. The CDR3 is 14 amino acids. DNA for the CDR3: TGCGCCAGCAGCCAAGAGAGGTCCTACAATGAGCAGTTCTTC. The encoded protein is CASSQERSYNEQFF.

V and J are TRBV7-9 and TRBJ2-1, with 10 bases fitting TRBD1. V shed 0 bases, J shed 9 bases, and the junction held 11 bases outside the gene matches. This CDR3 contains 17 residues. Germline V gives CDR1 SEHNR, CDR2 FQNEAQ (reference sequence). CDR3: CASSLAGGTGAMGEQFF. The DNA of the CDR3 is TGTGCCAGCAGCTTAGCGGGAGGGACAGGGGCCATGGGTGAGCAGTTCTTC.

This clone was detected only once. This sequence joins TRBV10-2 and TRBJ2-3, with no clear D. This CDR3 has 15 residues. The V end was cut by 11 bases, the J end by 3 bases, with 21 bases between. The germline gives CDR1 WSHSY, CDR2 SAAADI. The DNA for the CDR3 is TGCGCCGCCGAACCTGGAAGGAGTGGAACAGATACGCAGTATTTT. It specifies CAAEPGRSGTDTQYF.

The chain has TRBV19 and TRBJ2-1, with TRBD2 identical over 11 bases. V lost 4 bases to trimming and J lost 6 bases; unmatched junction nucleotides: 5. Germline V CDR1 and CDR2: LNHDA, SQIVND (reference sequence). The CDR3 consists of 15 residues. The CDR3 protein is CASSTRGLAGNEQFF. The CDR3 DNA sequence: TGTGCCAGTAGTACGCGCGGACTAGCGGGCAATGAGCAGTTCTTC. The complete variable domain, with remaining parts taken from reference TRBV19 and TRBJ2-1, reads DGGITQSPKYLFRKEGQNVTLSCEQNLNHDAMYWYRQDPGQGLRLIYYSQIVNDFQKGDIAEGYSVSREKKESFPLTVTSAQKNPTAFYLCASSTRGLAGNEQFFGPGTRLTVL.

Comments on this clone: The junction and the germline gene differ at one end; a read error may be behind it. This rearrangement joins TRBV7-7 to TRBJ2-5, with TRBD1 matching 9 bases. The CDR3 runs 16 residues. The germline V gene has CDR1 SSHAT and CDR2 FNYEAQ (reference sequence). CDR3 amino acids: CASSNEAQGARETQYF. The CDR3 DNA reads TGTGCTAGCAGCAACGAGGCACAGGGGGCGCGGGAGACCCAGTACTTC. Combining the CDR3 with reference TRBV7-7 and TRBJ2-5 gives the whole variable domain GAGVSQSPRYKVTKRGQDVTLRCDPISSHATLYWYQQALGQGPEFLTYFNYEAQPDKSGLPSDRFSAERPEGSISTLTIQRTEQRDSAMYRCASSNEAQGARETQYFGPGTRLLVL.

The CDR3 loop reads CASSTTVEAAEEQYF. CDR3 DNA: TGTGCCAGCTCAACGACCGTCGAGGCCGCGGAGGAGCAGTACTTC. The V and J genes are TRBV18 and TRBJ2-7; D remains unclear. The CDR3 loop spans 15 amino acids. Germline V gene lookup returns CDR1 KGHSH and CDR2 LQKENI. Trimming removed 5 bases at V and 7 bases at J, with 21 bases between.

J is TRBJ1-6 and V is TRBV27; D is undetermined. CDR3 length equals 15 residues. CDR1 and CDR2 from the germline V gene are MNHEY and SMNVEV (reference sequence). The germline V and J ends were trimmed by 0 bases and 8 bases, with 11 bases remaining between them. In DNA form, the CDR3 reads TGTGCCAGCAGTTTATCTCTCCACCGCGATTCACCCCTCCACTTT. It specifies CASSLSLHRDSPLHF.

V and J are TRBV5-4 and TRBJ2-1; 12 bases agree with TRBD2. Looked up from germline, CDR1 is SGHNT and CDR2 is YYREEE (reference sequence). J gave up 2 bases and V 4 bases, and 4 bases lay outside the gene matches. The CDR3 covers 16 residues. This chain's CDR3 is CASSGLAGSPYNEQFF. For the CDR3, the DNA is TGTGCCAGCAGCGGACTAGCGGGGAGCCCCTACAATGAGCAGTTCTTC.

The CDR3 DNA sequence: TGTGCCAGCAGCGCTAATATTTATGGCTACACCTTC. Translation gives CASSANIYGYTF. This sequence joins TRBV9 and TRBJ1-2; D unclear. This CDR3 has 12 residues. V was shortened by 3 bases and J by 5 bases, with 8 bases between the two germline ends. The germline CDR1 and CDR2 sequences are SGDLS and YYNGEE.

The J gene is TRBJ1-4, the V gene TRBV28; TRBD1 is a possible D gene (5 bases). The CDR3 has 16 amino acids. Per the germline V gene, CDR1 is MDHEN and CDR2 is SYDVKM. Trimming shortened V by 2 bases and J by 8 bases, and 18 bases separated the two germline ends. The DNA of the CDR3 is TGTGCCAGCAGTTTACGCCAAGCCGGGGGGGAAGAAAAACTGTTTTTT. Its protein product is CASSLRQAGGEEKLFF.

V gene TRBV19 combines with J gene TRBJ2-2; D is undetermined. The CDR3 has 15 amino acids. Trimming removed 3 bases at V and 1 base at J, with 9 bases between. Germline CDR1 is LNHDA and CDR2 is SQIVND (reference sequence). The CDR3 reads CASSISPGNTGELFF. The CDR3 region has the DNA TGTGCCAGTAGTATTTCGCCAGGGAACACCGGGGAGCTGTTTTTT. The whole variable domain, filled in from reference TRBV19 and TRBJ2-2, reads DGGITQSPKYLFRKEGQNVTLSCEQNLNHDAMYWYRQDPGQGLRLIYYSQIVNDFQKGDIAEGYSVSREKKESFPLTVTSAQKNPTAFYLCASSISPGNTGELFFGEGSRLTVL.

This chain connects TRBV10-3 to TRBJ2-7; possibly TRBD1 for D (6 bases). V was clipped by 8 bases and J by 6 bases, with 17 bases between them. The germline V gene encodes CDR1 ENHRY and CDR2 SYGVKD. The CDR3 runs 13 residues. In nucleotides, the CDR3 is TGTGCCATCCGGGACAAGGTTGGGGGCGAGCAGTACTTC. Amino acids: CAIRDKVGGEQYF.

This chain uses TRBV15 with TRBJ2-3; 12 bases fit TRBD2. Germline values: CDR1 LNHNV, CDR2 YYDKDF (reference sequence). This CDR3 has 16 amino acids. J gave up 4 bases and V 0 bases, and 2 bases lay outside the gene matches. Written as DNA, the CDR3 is TGTGCCACCAGCAGAGACCTAGCGGGAGGGCCAGATACGCAGTATTTT. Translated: CATSRDLAGGPDTQYF.

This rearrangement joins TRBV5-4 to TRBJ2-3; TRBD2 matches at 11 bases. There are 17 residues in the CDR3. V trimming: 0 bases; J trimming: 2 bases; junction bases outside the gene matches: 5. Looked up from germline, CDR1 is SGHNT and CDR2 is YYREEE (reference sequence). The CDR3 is CASSLGSGGDFTDTQYF. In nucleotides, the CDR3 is TGTGCCAGCAGCTTGGGTAGCGGGGGGGATTTCACAGATACGCAGTATTTT.

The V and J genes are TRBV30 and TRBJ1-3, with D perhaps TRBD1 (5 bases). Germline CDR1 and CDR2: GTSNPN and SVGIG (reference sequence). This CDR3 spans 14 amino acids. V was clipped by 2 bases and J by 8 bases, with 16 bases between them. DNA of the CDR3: TGTGCCTGGAGTTATCTCGGGGGGACGGACACCATATATTTT. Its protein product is CAWSYLGGTDTIYF.